A single sample is the source of the 22 T cell receptor beta chains below, sequenced in a study of T-cell reconstitution after alpha-beta-depleted transplantation in children. The study's findings and limits: Once a year had passed after transplant, T-cell counts and diversity came mostly from newly produced T cells.

Unique molecular identifiers were used in preparing the TCRbeta library. Each CDR3 protein gets one entry after TCRdb re-called the PCR reads with MiXCR. The sample lists around 270,000 distinct CDR3 sequences, 6% to 10% occurring once. The antigens for these receptors are not known. The material was peripheral blood, obtained 360 days after TCRalphabeta/CD19-depleted stem cell transplant. The receptors originated from a female patient aged 2-9 years who had a stem cell transplant for Fanconi anemia, so the T cells may come from the graft donor.

A few counts support this clonotype. The chain has TRBV6-6 and TRBJ1-1; D gene uncertain. This CDR3 contains 11 residues. Trimming took off 8 bases at V and 5 bases at J, with 9 bases between the two ends. CDR1 and CDR2 (germline): MNHNY, SVGAGI (reference sequence). CDR3 bases: TGTGCCAGCGGTGGTGTAACTGAAGCTTTCTTT. It yields the protein CASGGVTEAFF.

The rearrangement joins TRBV11-1 to TRBJ1-6, with 7 bases lining up with TRBD1. The V gene end was trimmed by 4 bases and the J gene end by 8 bases; junction bases not matched to a gene: 5. CDR3 length: 14 residues. The germline V gene has CDR1 SGHAT and CDR2 FQDESV (reference sequence). The CDR3: CASSSQGYDSPLHF. Here the CDR3 DNA reads TGTGCCAGCAGCTCACAGGGGTACGATTCACCCCTCCACTTT.

This clonotype was picked up many times. The chain employs TRBV20-1 and TRBJ2-1; no clear D. Germline assignment: CDR1 DFQATT and CDR2 SNEGSKA (reference sequence). V was pared by 5 bases and J by 5 bases, with 13 bases between. The CDR3 has 13 residues. The CDR3 sequence is CSAHVTRNNEQFF. As DNA, the CDR3 is TGCAGTGCTCATGTGACAAGGAACAATGAGCAGTTCTTC.

This clonotype was seen repeatedly, ten times or more. The rearrangement uses TRBV29-1 and TRBJ2-2; 10 bases fit TRBD2. Trimming took 4 bases from V and 5 from J; bases not matched to a gene: 4. CDR1 is SQVTM, CDR2 ANQGSEA, per germline. CDR3 size: 14 residues. The CDR3 region has the DNA TGCAGCGTTGCGCTAGCGGGAGTAACCGGGGAGCTGTTTTTT. This encodes CSVALAGVTGELFF.

This clonotype has a count of ten or more. The chain uses TRBV7-9 and TRBJ2-3; 7 bases are a match to TRBD2. CDR3 length equals 16 residues. CDR1 is SEHNR and CDR2 is FQNEAQ in the germline V gene (reference sequence). The junction had 12 bases not matched to a gene; V was cut back by 7 bases and J by 2 bases. The CDR3 is CASNQGTSDNTDTQYF. The CDR3 nucleotides read TGTGCCAGCAACCAAGGCACTAGCGACAACACAGATACGCAGTATTTT. The whole variable domain, remainder taken from reference TRBV7-9 and TRBJ2-3, is DTGVSQNPRHKITKRGQNVTFRCDPISEHNRLYWYRQTLGQGPEFLTYFQNEAQLEKSRLLSDRFSAERPKGSFSTLEIQRTEQGDSAMYLCASNQGTSDNTDTQYFGPGTRLTVL.

This rearrangement joins TRBV2 to TRBJ1-1; a possible D gene is TRBD1 (5 bases). CDR3 length: 14 residues. Germline V gene data show CDR1 as SNHLY and CDR2 as FYNNEI. V was clipped by 7 bases and J by 1 base, with 13 bases between them. In DNA, the CDR3 is TGTGCCAGCACCCCCGGAGGGGAGAACACTGAAGCTTTCTTT. Its protein product is CASTPGGENTEAFF. Full variable domain (rest looked up from reference TRBV2 and TRBJ1-1): EPEVTQTPSHQVTQMGQEVILRCVPISNHLYFYWYRQILGQKVEFLVSFYNNEISEKSEIFDDQFSVERPDGSNFTLKIRSTKLEDSAMYFCASTPGGENTEAFFGQGTRLTVV.

This chain links TRBV9 with TRBJ2-3; D ambiguous. Trimming removed 0 bases at V and 2 bases at J, with 10 bases between. The length of the CDR3 is 15 residues. Germline V gives CDR1 SGDLS, CDR2 YYNGEE. The CDR3 coding sequence is TGTGCCAGCAGCGTAGGCGATGCACTCACAGATACGCAGTATTTT. This gives the protein CASSVGDALTDTQYF. The variable domain in full, with the rest retrieved from reference TRBV9 and TRBJ2-3, is DSGVTQTPKHLITATGQRVTLRCSPRSGDLSVYWYQQSLDQGLQFLIQYYNGEERAKGNILERFSAQQFPDLHSELNLSSLELGDSALYFCASSVGDALTDTQYFGPGTRLTVL.

This clonotype was seen a handful of times. The genes are TRBV7-2 and TRBJ2-3; D gene ambiguous. CDR1 SGHTA and CDR2 FQGNSA come from the germline V gene. This CDR3 contains 14 residues. V was clipped by 1 base and J by 3 bases, with 8 bases between them. CDR3: CASSLGLKTDTQYF. In nucleotides, the CDR3 is TGTGCCAGCAGCTTAGGCTTAAAGACAGATACGCAGTATTTT. The full variable domain, with the rest looked up from reference TRBV7-2 and TRBJ2-3, is GAGVSQSPSNKVTEKGKDVELRCDPISGHTALYWYRQSLGQGLEFLIYFQGNSAPDKSGLPSDRFSAERTGGSVSTLTIQRTQQEDSAVYLCASSLGLKTDTQYFGPGTRLTVL.

The CDR3 region has the DNA TGTGCCAGCAGTTTAACTAGCGGGAGGCAAGAGACCCAGTACTTC. It is translated as CASSLTSGRQETQYF. The V gene is TRBV27, the J gene TRBJ2-5; 12 bases fit TRBD2. The V gene's germline CDR1 is MNHEY and CDR2 SMNVEV (reference sequence). The CDR3 has 15 amino acids. V lost 2 bases and J lost 2; bases outside the gene matches: 0.

The table lists this clonotype with a few counts. This chain uses TRBV28 with TRBJ1-2; 7 bases agree with TRBD1. CDR3 size: 12 residues. V lost 5 bases to trimming and J lost 9 bases; unmatched junction nucleotides: 6. The germline V gene encodes CDR1 MDHEN and CDR2 SYDVKM. The CDR3 DNA reads TGTGCCAGCAGTACAGGGGTCAGGAGCTACACCTTC. Translating gives CASSTGVRSYTF.

This clonotype was found a few times. The chain employs TRBV6-5 and TRBJ1-1, with TRBD1 as a possible D gene (6 bases). The ends were cut back, 2 bases at V and 1 base at J, with 8 bases in the middle. This CDR3 is built from 14 residues. The germline gives CDR1 MNHEY, CDR2 SVGAGI. The CDR3 loop reads CASSYGDTNTEAFF. The CDR3 DNA is TGTGCCAGCAGTTACGGGGACACGAACACTGAAGCTTTCTTT.

This clonotype was seen many times. The chain is built from TRBV6-5 and TRBJ1-1; perhaps TRBD1 as D (6 bases). Germline values: CDR1 MNHEY, CDR2 SVGAGI. The CDR3 loop spans 14 amino acids. V was shortened by 2 bases and J by 2 bases, with 9 bases between the two germline ends. The CDR3 loop is CASSYPRGNTEAFF. The DNA of the CDR3 is TGTGCCAGCAGTTACCCCAGGGGTAACACTGAAGCTTTCTTT.

This clonotype was observed many times. The chain has TRBV5-1 and TRBJ2-4, with D possibly matching TRBD2 (6 bases). The V gene's germline CDR1 is SGHRS and CDR2 YFSETQ. The V end lost 1 base, the J end lost 8 bases, and 13 bases lay between the germline ends. CDR3 size: 14 residues. The CDR3 DNA reads TGCGCCAGCAGCTTGAGGGGACTGGGGGACATTCAGTACTTC. Translating it yields CASSLRGLGDIQYF.

This clonotype was detected only once. The rearrangement uses TRBV20-1 and TRBJ1-5, with D perhaps matching TRBD1 (6 bases). This CDR3 spans 13 amino acids. Germline lookup yields CDR1 DFQATT and CDR2 SNEGSKA (reference sequence). With 4 bases removed from V and 5 bases from J, the gap between germline ends came to 12 bases. In DNA, the CDR3 is TGCAGTGCTACCCACAGGGTTTATCAGCCCCAGCATTTT. Its translation: CSATHRVYQPQHF.

At least ten counts were recorded for this clonotype. The V gene is TRBV6-1, the J gene TRBJ2-4; perhaps D is TRBD1 or TRBD2 (5 bases each). Per the germline V gene, CDR1 is MNHNS and CDR2 is SASEGT. The CDR3 extends over 13 amino acids. V was trimmed by 8 bases and J by 3 bases, leaving 11 bases between them. In DNA form, the CDR3 reads TGTGCCAGCGGGGGACGGAGCAAAAACATTCAGTACTTC. Its protein product is CASGGRSKNIQYF.

The chain couples TRBV30 to TRBJ1-1; D gene uncertain. Trimming removed 0 bases at V and 6 bases at J, with 5 bases between. Germline V gene lookup returns CDR1 GTSNPN and CDR2 SVGIG (reference sequence). The CDR3 has 11 residues. The CDR3 nucleotides read TGTGCCTGGAGTGTACGGGCTGAAGCTTTCTTT. Protein product: CAWSVRAEAFF.

The V gene is TRBV7-2, the J gene TRBJ1-1; D perhaps matches TRBD1 (6 bases). The V and J ends lost 5 bases and 4 bases respectively, with 17 bases between them. In germline, CDR1 is SGHTA, CDR2 FQGNSA. CDR3 length: 15 residues. The CDR3 nucleotides read TGTGCCAGCAGCCAGGGGATAACAGGGCCCACTGAAGCTTTCTTT. Protein: CASSQGITGPTEAFF.

This clonotype has ten or more counts. The CDR3 is CSVEDLRSGTVRGYTF. The CDR3 DNA reads TGCAGCGTTGAAGATCTTCGGTCGGGGACCGTAAGGGGCTACACCTTC. The chain joins TRBV29-1 to TRBJ1-2, with D perhaps TRBD1 (5 bases). Trimming shortened V by 0 bases and J by 8 bases, and 22 bases separated the two germline ends. Germline V gene data show CDR1 as SQVTM and CDR2 as ANQGSEA. The length of the CDR3 is 16 residues.

This clonotype was seen repeatedly, ten times or more. As DNA, the CDR3 is TGTGCCAGCAGAAATAGCGGGGGGGCGATCGTGTTCTTC. Translating it yields CASRNSGGAIVFF. V is TRBV28 and J is TRBJ2-1, with 11 bases aligning to TRBD2. The trim removed 6 bases at V and 15 bases at J, leaving 10 bases unmatched. Germline V gives CDR1 MDHEN, CDR2 SYDVKM. The CDR3 totals 13 residues. Together with reference TRBV28 and TRBJ2-1, the CDR3 gives the full variable domain: DVKVTQSSRYLVKRTGEKVFLECVQDMDHENMFWYRQDPGLGLRLIYFSYDVKMKEKGDIPEGYSVSREKKERFSLILESASTNQTSMYLCASRNSGGAIVFFGPGTRLTVL.

This clonotype was seen a few times. The genes are TRBV3-1 and TRBJ2-1; TRBD1 matches at 7 bases. V trimming: 2 bases; J trimming: 3 bases; junction bases outside the gene matches: 7. This CDR3 is built from 16 residues. Looked up from germline, CDR1 is LGHDT and CDR2 is YNNKEL (reference sequence). The CDR3 reads CASSQRATGIYNEQFF. The CDR3 DNA sequence: TGTGCCAGCAGCCAAAGGGCGACAGGGATCTACAATGAGCAGTTCTTC.

Many counts were recorded for this clonotype. The chain joins TRBV10-2 to TRBJ1-4; D uncertain. Germline values: CDR1 WSHSY, CDR2 SAAADI. Trimming shortened V by 2 bases and J by 0 bases, and 13 bases separated the two germline ends. The CDR3 is 17 residues long. CDR3: CASSEPPPSATNEKLFF. In nucleotides, the CDR3 is TGCGCCAGCAGTGAGCCGCCACCTAGTGCAACTAATGAAAAACTGTTTTTT.

Remarks on this clonotype: At one boundary the junction diverges from the germline segment, which might be a read error. The chain links TRBV7-2 to TRBJ2-1; D gene ambiguous. Germline V CDR1 and CDR2: SGHTA, FQGNSA. CDR3 length: 10 residues. The CDR3 DNA reads as TGTGCCAGCAGCGGGCCTTCCTGGGTCTTC. It specifies CASSGPSWVF.